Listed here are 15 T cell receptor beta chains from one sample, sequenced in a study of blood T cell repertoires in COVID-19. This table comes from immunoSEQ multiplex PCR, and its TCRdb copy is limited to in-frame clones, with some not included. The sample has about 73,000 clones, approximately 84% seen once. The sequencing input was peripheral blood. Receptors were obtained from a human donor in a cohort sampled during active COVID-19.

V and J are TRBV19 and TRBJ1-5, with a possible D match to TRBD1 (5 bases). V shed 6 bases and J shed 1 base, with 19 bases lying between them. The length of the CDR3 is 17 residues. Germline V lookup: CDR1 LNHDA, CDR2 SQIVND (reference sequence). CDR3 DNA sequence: TGTGCCAGTAGCCTACTCGGAGGCGGGGCGAGCAATCAGCCCCAGCATTTT. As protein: CASSLLGGGASNQPQHF.

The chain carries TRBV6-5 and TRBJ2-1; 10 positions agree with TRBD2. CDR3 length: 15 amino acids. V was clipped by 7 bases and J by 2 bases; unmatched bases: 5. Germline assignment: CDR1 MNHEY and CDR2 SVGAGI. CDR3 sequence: CASMETSGPYNEQFF. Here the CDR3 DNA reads TGTGCCAGCATGGAGACTAGCGGGCCCTACAATGAGCAGTTCTTC.

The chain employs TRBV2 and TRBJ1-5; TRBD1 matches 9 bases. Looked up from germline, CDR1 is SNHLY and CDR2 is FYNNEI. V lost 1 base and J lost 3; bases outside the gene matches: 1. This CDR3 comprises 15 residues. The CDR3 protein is CASSEDRGHNQPQHF. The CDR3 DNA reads TGTGCCAGCAGTGAAGACAGGGGGCACAATCAGCCCCAGCATTTT.

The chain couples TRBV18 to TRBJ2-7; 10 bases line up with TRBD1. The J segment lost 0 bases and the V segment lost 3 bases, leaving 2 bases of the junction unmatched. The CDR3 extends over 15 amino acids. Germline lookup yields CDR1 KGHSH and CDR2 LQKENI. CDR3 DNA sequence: TGTGCCAGCTCACCCGGGACAGGGGCCTCCTACGAGCAGTACTTC. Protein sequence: CASSPGTGASYEQYF.

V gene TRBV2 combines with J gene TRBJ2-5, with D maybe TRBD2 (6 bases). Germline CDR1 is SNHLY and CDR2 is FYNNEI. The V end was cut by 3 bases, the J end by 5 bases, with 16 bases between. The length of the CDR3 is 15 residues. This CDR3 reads CASSDRGTGVETQYF. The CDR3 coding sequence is TGTGCCAGCAGTGATCGAGGGACTGGGGTCGAGACCCAGTACTTC.

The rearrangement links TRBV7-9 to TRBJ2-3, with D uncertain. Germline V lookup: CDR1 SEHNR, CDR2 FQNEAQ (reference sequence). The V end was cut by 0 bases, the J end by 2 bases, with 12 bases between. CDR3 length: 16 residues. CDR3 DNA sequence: TGTGCCAGCAGCTTAGCGGTGTTCACAGACACAGATACGCAGTATTTT. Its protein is CASSLAVFTDTDTQYF.

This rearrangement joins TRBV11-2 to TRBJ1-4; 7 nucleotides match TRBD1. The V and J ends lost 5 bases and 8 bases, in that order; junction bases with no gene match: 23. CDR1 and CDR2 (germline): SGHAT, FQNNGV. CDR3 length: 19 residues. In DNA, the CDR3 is TGTGCCAGCAGCCCGATCAGACAGGGACGAAACGCTCCGAGGGAAAAACTGTTTTTT. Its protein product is CASSPIRQGRNAPREKLFF. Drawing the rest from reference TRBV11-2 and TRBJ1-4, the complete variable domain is EAGVAQSPRYKIIEKRQSVAFWCNPISGHATLYWYQQILGQGPKLLIQFQNNGVVDDSQLPKDRFSAERLKGVDSTLKIQPAKLEDSAVYLCASSPIRQGRNAPREKLFFGSGTQLSVL.

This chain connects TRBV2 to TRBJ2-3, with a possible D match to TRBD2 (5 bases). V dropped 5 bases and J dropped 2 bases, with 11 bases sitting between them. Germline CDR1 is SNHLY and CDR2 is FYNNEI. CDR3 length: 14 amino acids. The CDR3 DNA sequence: TGTGCCAGCAGTCCCACTAGAGTCACAGATACGCAGTATTTT. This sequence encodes CASSPTRVTDTQYF.

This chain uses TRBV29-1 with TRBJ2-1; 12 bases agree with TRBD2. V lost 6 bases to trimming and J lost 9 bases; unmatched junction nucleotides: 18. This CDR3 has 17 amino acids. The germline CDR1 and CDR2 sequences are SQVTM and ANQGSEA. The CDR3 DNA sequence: TGCAGCGTCCAACTGACTAGCGGGGGTAAAGAATGGGCTGAGCAGTTCTTC. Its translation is CSVQLTSGGKEWAEQFF.

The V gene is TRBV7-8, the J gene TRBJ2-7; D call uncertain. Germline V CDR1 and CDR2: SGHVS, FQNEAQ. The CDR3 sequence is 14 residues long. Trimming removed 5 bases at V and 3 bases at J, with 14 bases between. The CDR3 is CASSPEISIYEQYF. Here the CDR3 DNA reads TGTGCCAGCAGCCCTGAAATTAGTATCTACGAGCAGTACTTC.

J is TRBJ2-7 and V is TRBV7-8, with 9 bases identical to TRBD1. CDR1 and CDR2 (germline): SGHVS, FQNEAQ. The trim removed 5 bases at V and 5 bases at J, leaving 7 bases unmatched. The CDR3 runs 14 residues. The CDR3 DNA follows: TGTGCCAGCAGCCCGCACAGGGGGCGTCACGAGCAGTACTTC. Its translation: CASSPHRGRHEQYF.

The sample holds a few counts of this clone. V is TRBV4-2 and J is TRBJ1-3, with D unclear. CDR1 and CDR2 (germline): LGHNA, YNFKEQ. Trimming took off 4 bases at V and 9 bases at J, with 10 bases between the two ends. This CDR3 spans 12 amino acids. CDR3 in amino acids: CASSPREGTIYF. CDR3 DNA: TGTGCCAGCAGCCCCCGGGAGGGCACCATATATTTT.

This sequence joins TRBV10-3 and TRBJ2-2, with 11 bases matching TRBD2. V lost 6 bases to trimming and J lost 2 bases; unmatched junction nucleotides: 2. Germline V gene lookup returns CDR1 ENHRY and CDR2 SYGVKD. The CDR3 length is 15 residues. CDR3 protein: CAISLAGGNTGELFF. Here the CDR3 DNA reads TGTGCCATCAGCCTAGCGGGAGGAAACACCGGGGAGCTGTTTTTT.

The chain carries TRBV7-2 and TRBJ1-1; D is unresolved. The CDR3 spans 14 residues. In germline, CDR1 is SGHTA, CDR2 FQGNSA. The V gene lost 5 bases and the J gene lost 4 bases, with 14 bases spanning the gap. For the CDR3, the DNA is TGTGCCAGCAGCCCCAGGCTCGAGGGCACTGAAGCTTTCTTT. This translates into CASSPRLEGTEAFF.

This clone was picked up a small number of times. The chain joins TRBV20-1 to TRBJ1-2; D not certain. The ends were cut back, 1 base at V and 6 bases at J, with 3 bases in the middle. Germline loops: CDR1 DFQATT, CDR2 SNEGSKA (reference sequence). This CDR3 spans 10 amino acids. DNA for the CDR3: TGCAGTGCTAGAGTCAATGGCTACACCTTC. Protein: CSARVNGYTF.